Shown below are 2 T cell receptor beta chains from a single sample sequenced in a study of metastatic and nonmetastatic thyroid tumors. Before thyroid surgery, none of the patients had received any treatment. Via MiXCR, TCRdb re-called the PCR reads. The sample lists approximately 25,000 clones; more than 25% were seen once. The sample consisted of blood. These receptor sequences come from a male donor with papillary thyroid cancer or a benign thyroid nodule (not recorded which). Some clones in this sample may be carry-over from other donors' samples.

This clone has just a few counts. The chain recombines TRBV10-3 with TRBJ2-7, with 9 nucleotides matching TRBD2. The CDR3 runs to 17 residues. CDR1 is ENHRY, CDR2 SYGVKD, per germline. The V segment lost 7 bases and the J segment 4 bases; nucleotides outside the gene matches: 17. CDR3 DNA: TGTGCCATCATGCCGGGTCTTCTTGCGGGAGGGCTGTACGAGCAGTACTTC. Amino acid sequence: CAIMPGLLAGGLYEQYF.

In its sample, this clone was seen many times. The chain combines TRBV4-1 with TRBJ2-7; TRBD2 aligns across 8 bases. CDR3 size: 17 residues. Unmatched junction bases numbered 11, after V lost 2 bases and J lost 2 bases. Germline V lookup: CDR1 MGHRA, CDR2 YSYEKL. Here the CDR3 DNA reads TGCGCCAGCAGCCAACTGCCCTATCAGCGGGAGACCTACGAGCAGTACTTC. Its protein product is CASSQLPYQRETYEQYF.